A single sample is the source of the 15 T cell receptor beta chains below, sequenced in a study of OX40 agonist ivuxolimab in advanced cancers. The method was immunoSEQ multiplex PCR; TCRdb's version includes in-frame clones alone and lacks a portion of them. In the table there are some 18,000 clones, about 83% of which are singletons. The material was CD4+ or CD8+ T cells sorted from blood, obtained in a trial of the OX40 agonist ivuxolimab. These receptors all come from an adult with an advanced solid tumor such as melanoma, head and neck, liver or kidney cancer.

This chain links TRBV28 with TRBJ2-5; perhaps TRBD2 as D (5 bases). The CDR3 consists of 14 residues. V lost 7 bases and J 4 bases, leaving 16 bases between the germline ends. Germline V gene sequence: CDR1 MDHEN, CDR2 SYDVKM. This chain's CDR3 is CASTSPSRRETQYF. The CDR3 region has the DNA TGTGCCAGCACTAGCCCAAGTAGGCGAGAGACCCAGTACTTC.

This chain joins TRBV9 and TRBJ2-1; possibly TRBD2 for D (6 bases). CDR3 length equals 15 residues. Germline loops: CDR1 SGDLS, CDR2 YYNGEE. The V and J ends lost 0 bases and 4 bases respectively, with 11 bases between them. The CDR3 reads CASSVEYSGYNEQFF. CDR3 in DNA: TGTGCCAGCAGCGTAGAATATAGCGGTTACAATGAGCAGTTCTTC.

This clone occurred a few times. CDR3 residues: CATSYRTSTDTQYF. Here the CDR3 DNA reads TGTGCCACCAGCTACAGGACTAGCACAGATACGCAGTATTTT. V and J are TRBV15 and TRBJ2-3, with D perhaps given as TRBD1 or TRBD2 (5 bases each). V lost 5 bases to trimming and J lost 0 bases, with 9 bases between them. The germline V gene encodes CDR1 LNHNV and CDR2 YYDKDF (reference sequence). The CDR3 contains 14 residues.

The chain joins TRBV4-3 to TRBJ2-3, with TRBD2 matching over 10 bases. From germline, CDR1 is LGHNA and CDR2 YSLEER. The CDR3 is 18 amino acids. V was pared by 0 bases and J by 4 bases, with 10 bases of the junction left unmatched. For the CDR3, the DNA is TGCGCCAGCAGCCAAGATCGGGCTAGCGGGAGTTTATCAGATACGCAGTATTTT. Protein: CASSQDRASGSLSDTQYF.

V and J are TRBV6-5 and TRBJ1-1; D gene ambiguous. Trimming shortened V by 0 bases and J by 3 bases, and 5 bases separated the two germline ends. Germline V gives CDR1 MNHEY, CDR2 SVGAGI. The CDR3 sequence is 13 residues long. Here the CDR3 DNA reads TGTGCCAGCAGTTACTCCCCTTACACTGAAGCTTTCTTT. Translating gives CASSYSPYTEAFF.

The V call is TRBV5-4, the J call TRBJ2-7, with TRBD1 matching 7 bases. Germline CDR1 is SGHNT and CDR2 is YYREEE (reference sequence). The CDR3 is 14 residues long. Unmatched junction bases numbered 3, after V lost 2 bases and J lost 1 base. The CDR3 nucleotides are TGTGCCAGCAGCTTATCGGGACAGTCCTACGAGCAGTACTTC. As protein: CASSLSGQSYEQYF.

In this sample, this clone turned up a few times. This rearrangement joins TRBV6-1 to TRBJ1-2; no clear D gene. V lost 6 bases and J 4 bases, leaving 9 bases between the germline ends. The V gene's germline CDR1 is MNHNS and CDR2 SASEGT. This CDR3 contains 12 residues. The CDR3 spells CASRKDGYGYTF. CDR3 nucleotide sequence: TGTGCCAGCAGAAAGGACGGCTATGGCTACACCTTC.

CDR3 in amino acids: CASSLVQGSPRTEAFF. The CDR3 DNA reads TGTGCCAGCAGCTTGGTGCAGGGATCTCCGCGTACTGAAGCTTTCTTT. The V and J genes are TRBV5-6 and TRBJ1-1; TRBD1 might be the D (5 bases). This CDR3 is 16 amino acids long. Per germline, CDR1 SGHDT and CDR2 YYEEEE. V was trimmed by 0 bases and J by 5 bases, leaving 17 bases between them.

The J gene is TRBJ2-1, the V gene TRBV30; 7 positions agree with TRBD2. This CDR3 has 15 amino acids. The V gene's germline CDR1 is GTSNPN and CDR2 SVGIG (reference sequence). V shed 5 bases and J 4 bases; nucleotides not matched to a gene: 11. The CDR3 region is CAWGTAGAPYNEQFF. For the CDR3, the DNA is TGTGCCTGGGGGACTGCGGGAGCGCCGTACAATGAGCAGTTCTTC. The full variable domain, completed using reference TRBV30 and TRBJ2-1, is SQTIHQWPATLVQPVGSPLSLECTVEGTSNPNLYWYRQAAGRGLQLLFYSVGIGQISSEVPQNLSASRPQDRQFILSSKKLLLSDSGFYLCAWGTAGAPYNEQFFGPGTRLTVL.

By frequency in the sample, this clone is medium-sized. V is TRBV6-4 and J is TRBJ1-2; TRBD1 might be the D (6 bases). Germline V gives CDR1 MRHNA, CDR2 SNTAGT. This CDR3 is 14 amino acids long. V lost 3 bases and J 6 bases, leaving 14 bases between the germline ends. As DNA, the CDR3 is TGTGCCAGCAGTGAATCTGAGGGGGTGGATGGCTACACCTTC. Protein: CASSESEGVDGYTF.

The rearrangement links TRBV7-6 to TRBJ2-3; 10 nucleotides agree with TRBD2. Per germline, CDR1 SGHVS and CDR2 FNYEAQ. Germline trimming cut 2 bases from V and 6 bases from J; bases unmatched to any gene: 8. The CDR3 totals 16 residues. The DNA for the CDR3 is TGTGCCAGCAGCTTATCGCCTAGCGGGAGCGTCGATACGCAGTATTTT. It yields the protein CASSLSPSGSVDTQYF. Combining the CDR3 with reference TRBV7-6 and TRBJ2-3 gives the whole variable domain GAGVSQSPRYKVTKRGQDVALRCDPISGHVSLYWYRQALGQGPEFLTYFNYEAQQDKSGLPNDRFSAERPEGSISTLTIQRTEQRDSAMYRCASSLSPSGSVDTQYFGPGTRLTVL.

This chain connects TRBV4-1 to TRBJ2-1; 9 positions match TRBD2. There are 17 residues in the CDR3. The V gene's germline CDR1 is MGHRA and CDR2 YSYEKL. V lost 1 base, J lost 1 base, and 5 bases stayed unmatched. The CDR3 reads CASSQAWGLASYNEQFF. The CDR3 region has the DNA TGCGCCAGCAGCCAAGCCTGGGGACTAGCATCCTACAATGAGCAGTTCTTC.

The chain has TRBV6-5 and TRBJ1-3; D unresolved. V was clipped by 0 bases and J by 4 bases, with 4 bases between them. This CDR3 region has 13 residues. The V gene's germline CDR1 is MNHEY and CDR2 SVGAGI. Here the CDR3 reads CASSYSRGNTIYF. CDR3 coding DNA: TGTGCCAGCAGTTACTCGCGGGGAAACACCATATATTTT.

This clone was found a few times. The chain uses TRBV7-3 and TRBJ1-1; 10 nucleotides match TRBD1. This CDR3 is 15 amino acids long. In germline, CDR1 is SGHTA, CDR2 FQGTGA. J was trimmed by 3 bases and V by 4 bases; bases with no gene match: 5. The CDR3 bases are TGTGCCAGCAGCTCCGCCGGGACAGGGGACACTGAAGCTTTCTTT. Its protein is CASSSAGTGDTEAFF.

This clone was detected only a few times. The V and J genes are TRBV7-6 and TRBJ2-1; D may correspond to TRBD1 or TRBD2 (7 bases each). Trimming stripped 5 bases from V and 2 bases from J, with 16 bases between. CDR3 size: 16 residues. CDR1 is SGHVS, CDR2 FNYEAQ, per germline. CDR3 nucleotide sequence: TGTGCCAGCAGCCGCAGGGGGGGGAGTACCTACAATGAGCAGTTCTTC. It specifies CASSRRGGSTYNEQFF.